The rows below give T cell receptor beta chains drawn from one sample of a study of CD8 T cells in Susac syndrome. One entry per CDR3 protein results from TCRdb running MiXCR on the immunoSEQ multiplex PCR reads. The sample has about 180,000 distinct CDR3 sequences, approximately 93% seen once. Source material: CD4+ T cells from PBMCs. These receptors all stem from a human donor with multiple sclerosis. CDR3s include the opening cysteine and the closing phenylalanine or tryptophan. D genes are given only for firm matches. Expanded clones get a size class; other rows say once, few or many, or leave the size out.

clone_size d_call j_call v_call cdr3_aa cdr3_nt
- - TRBJ2-7 TRBV24-1 CATSDPPSYEQYF TGTGCCACCAGTGACCCTCCCTCCTACGAGCAGTACTTC
once - TRBJ2-7 TRBV10-2 CASSVRDKRLNEQYF TGCGCCAGCAGTGTTCGGGACAAGAGGCTTAACGAGCAGTACTTC
- - TRBJ2-1 TRBV2 CASSVEGGLFKQFF TGTGCCAGCAGTGTCGAGGGAGGATTGTTCAAGCAGTTCTTC
once TRBD2 TRBJ2-1 TRBV7-2 CASSLRTSGRAREQFF TGTGCCAGCAGCTTGAGGACTAGCGGGAGGGCCCGGGAGCAGTTCTTC
- TRBD1 TRBJ1-5 TRBV24-1 CATSETGGANQPQHF TGTGCCACCAGTGAAACAGGGGGCGCAAATCAGCCCCAGCATTTT
once - TRBJ2-2 TRBV19 CASTNRVTGGELFF TGTGCCAGTACCAACAGGGTTACGGGCGGGGAGCTGTTTTTT
- - TRBJ2-7 TRBV19 CASSKTRIYEQYF TGTGCCAGTAGTAAGACTAGGATTTACGAGCAGTACTTC
- TRBD2 TRBJ2-1 TRBV4-1 CASSHGLAGGSLGHEQFF TGCGCCAGCAGCCACGGACTAGCGGGAGGCTCCCTCGGGCATGAGCAGTTCTTC
once - TRBJ1-5 TRBV20-1 CSARDRPGGNPLSNQPQHF TGCAGTGCTAGAGATCGACCGGGGGGCAACCCTCTGAGCAATCAGCCCCAGCATTTT
few TRBD2 TRBJ2-7 TRBV20-1 CSASVYLAGEQYF TGCAGTGCTAGTGTTTACCTAGCGGGCGAGCAGTACTTC
- - TRBJ1-1 TRBV20-1 CSAIQGSMNTEAFF TGCAGTGCTATTCAGGGCAGCATGAACACTGAAGCTTTCTTT
- - TRBJ2-2 TRBV10-3 CAIAANTGELFF TGTGCCATCGCAGCGAACACCGGGGAGCTGTTTTTT
once - TRBJ1-2 TRBV28 CASSLGGPFNYGYTF TGTGCCAGCAGTTTAGGGGGCCCCTTTAACTATGGCTACACCTTC
- - TRBJ1-5 TRBV3-1 CASSLQGENQPQHF TGTGCCAGCAGTTTACAGGGCGAGAATCAGCCCCAGCATTTT
- - TRBJ2-3 TRBV7-3 CASSSQGGGGIDTQYF TGTGCCAGCAGCTCTCAAGGGGGGGGCGGCATAGATACGCAGTATTTT
- - TRBJ2-1 TRBV11-2 CASSYVWDNEQFF TGTGCCAGCAGCTACGTCTGGGACAATGAGCAGTTCTTC
- - TRBJ1-6 TRBV27 CASSLYGGSSPLHF TGTGCCAGCAGTTTATACGGGGGCTCTTCACCCCTCCACTTT
- - TRBJ1-1 TRBV12-5 CASGLVFGYGDTEAFF TGTGCTAGTGGTTTGGTTTTCGGATATGGGGACACTGAAGCTTTCTTT
- - TRBJ2-4 TRBV28 CASSWGLAKNIQYF TGTGCCAGCAGTTGGGGGTTAGCCAAAAACATTCAGTACTTC
- - TRBJ1-2 TRBV30 CAWVFGGADGYTF TGTGCCTGGGTTTTCGGAGGGGCGGATGGCTACACCTTC
- - TRBJ1-4 TRBV24-1 CATSDGAGSGKLFF TGTGCCACCAGTGACGGCGCAGGGAGCGGAAAACTGTTTTTT
- - TRBJ1-4 TRBV12-3/TRBV12-4 CASRPWGSTKGKLFF TGTGCCAGCAGACCCTGGGGCAGCACGAAGGGAAAACTGTTTTTT
- - TRBJ2-3 TRBV18 CASSPSSSGSTDTQYF TGTGCCAGCTCACCTTCATCAAGCGGAAGCACAGATACGCAGTATTTT
- - TRBJ2-7 TRBV5-1 CASSLPSLIYEQYF TGCGCCAGCAGCTTGCCGTCACTGATCTACGAGCAGTACTTC
few - TRBJ1-2 TRBV6-5 CATRQDYGYTF TGTGCCACCCGACAGGACTATGGCTACACCTTC
- TRBD1 TRBJ1-2 TRBV29-1 CSVKGDSNYGYTF TGCAGCGTCAAGGGGGACAGCAACTATGGCTACACCTTC